This paragraph covers one TCR beta chain sequence. V shed 6 bases and J 10 bases; nucleotides not matched to a gene: 13. This CDR3 has 15 residues. CDR1 and CDR2 (germline): MGHDK, SYGVNS. Data came from immunoSEQ multiplex PCR; TCRdb stores just in-frame clones and leaves some out. The sample gives tens of thousands of clones, around 80% of which show up once; more than 9% is in the top ten. The data originate from a study of PD-L1 blockade in urothelial cancer. Background on the study: Starting at some point between 2014 and 2015, patients were given atezolizumab (1,200 mg intravenously every 3 weeks). Timepoints chosen for blood analysis were 3 weeks (second dose) and 6 weeks after treatment start.

The sequence derives from a man between 65 and 80 years old with urothelial cancer. V usage is TRBV25-1 and J usage is TRBJ1-5, with 9 bases matching TRBD1. Sequenced here: PBMCs, sampled around atezolizumab (anti-PD-L1) treatment. The DNA for the CDR3 is TGTGCCAGCAGAACTCCGGGACAGGGAGAGGCACCCCAGCATTTT. It translates to CASRTPGQGEAPQHF.